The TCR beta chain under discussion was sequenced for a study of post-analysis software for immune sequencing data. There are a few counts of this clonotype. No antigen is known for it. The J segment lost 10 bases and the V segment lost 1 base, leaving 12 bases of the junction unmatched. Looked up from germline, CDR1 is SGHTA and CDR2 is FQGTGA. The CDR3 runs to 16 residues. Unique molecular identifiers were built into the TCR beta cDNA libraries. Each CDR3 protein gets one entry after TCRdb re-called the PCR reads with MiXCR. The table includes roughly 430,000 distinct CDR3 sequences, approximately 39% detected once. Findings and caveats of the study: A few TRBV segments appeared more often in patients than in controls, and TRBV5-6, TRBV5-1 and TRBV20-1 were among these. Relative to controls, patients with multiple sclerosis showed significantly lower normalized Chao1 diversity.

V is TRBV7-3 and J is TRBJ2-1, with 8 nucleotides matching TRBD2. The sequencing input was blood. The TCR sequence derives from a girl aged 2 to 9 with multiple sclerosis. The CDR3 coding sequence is TGTGCCAGCAGCTTAAACCCCGCGGGGGGATCCCGGGAGCAGTTCTTC. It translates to CASSLNPAGGSREQFF.